The 28 T cell receptor beta chains presented below share a single source sample, sequenced in a study of cytomegalovirus exposure and HLA in healthy donors (dated by TCRdb to between 2016 and 2019). The library was built by means of the immunoSEQ multiplex PCR assay. The multiplex PCR relied on a mix of 60 forward primers for TCR Vbeta segments and 13 reverse primers for TCR Jbeta segments. TCRdb's version of the immuneACCESS table is confined to in-frame rearrangements and falls short of the full clone set. An unresolved V gene accounts for under half of the shortfall where checked; the remainder is of unknown origin. This sample gives 110,000 to 150,000 clones in total; more than 75% of them show up just once. Approximately 4% of the sample goes to the ten largest clones. Material for sequencing was PBMCs. All receptors come from a man younger than 35 in good health and CMV-seronegative.

The gene calls are TRBV9 and TRBJ2-5, with 11 bases aligning to TRBD2. This CDR3 contains 16 residues. The germline V gene has CDR1 SGDLS and CDR2 YYNGEE. V trimming: 0 bases; J trimming: 7 bases; junction bases outside the gene matches: 8. The CDR3 loop reads CASSVELAGALSTQYF. CDR3 sequence (DNA): TGTGCCAGCAGCGTAGAACTAGCGGGGGCCCTCTCGACCCAGTACTTC. Variable domain in full (rest from reference TRBV9 and TRBJ2-5): DSGVTQTPKHLITATGQRVTLRCSPRSGDLSVYWYQQSLDQGLQFLIQYYNGEERAKGNILERFSAQQFPDLHSELNLSSLELGDSALYFCASSVELAGALSTQYFGPGTRLLVL.

The chain recombines TRBV2 with TRBJ2-7; 9 positions agree with TRBD1. Germline values: CDR1 SNHLY, CDR2 FYNNEI. The CDR3 sequence is 15 residues long. After removal of 6 bases from V and 0 bases from J, the junction contained 6 bases not matched to a gene. CDR3 in amino acids: CASRRDRGVSYEQYF. The CDR3 bases are TGTGCCAGCAGACGTGACAGGGGGGTCTCCTACGAGCAGTACTTC.

The V gene is TRBV10-1, the J gene TRBJ1-2, with D unclear. With 2 bases removed from V and 10 bases from J, the gap between germline ends came to 14 bases. Germline CDR1 and CDR2: WNHNN and SYGVQD (reference sequence). The CDR3 sequence is 13 residues long. CDR3 sequence: CASSEGRRRPYTF. CDR3 coding DNA: TGCGCCAGCAGTGAGGGGAGACGGAGGCCCTACACCTTC.

The chain couples TRBV4-1 to TRBJ2-1, with 16 bases fitting TRBD2. Germline assignment: CDR1 MGHRA and CDR2 YSYEKL. This CDR3 spans 17 amino acids. V gave up 3 bases and J gave up 14 bases; unmatched junction bases: 13. Here the CDR3 DNA reads TGCGCCAGCAGCCAGAAAGATATGGGACTAGCGGGGGGGGCCGAGTTCTTC. It specifies CASSQKDMGLAGGAEFF.

This clone turned up a few times. This chain links TRBV28 with TRBJ1-3, with a tentative D call TRBD1 (6 bases). CDR3 size: 15 residues. The V gene's germline CDR1 is MDHEN and CDR2 SYDVKM. Trimming left V 6 bases short and J 3 bases short, with 15 bases between. CDR3 coding DNA: TGTGCCAGCAGCGAATACAGGGCGGGTGGAAACACCATATATTTT. Encoded protein: CASSEYRAGGNTIYF.

The gene calls are TRBV11-2 and TRBJ1-2, with D tentatively TRBD1 (5 bases). The ends were cut back, 5 bases at V and 3 bases at J, with 10 bases in the middle. Germline values: CDR1 SGHAT, CDR2 FQNNGV. The CDR3 spans 13 residues. The CDR3 reads CASSQGEHYGYTF. In DNA form, the CDR3 reads TGTGCCAGCAGCCAAGGGGAACACTATGGCTACACCTTC.

The chain has TRBV9 and TRBJ2-1, with 7 positions matching TRBD1. Trimming took 4 bases from V and 2 from J; bases not matched to a gene: 9. The CDR3 has 16 residues. Per germline, CDR1 SGDLS and CDR2 YYNGEE. The CDR3 here is CASSTRDRIAYNEQFF. The CDR3 bases are TGTGCCAGCAGCACTCGGGACAGAATCGCCTACAATGAGCAGTTCTTC.

The J gene is TRBJ2-7, the V gene TRBV9, with D perhaps matching TRBD2 (5 bases). This CDR3 has 14 residues. Per the germline V gene, CDR1 is SGDLS and CDR2 is YYNGEE. Trimming left V 4 bases short and J 0 bases short, with 11 bases between. The CDR3 DNA is TGTGCCAGCAGCCCGGACTCAAGCTCCTACGAGCAGTACTTC. Protein sequence: CASSPDSSSYEQYF.

The V gene is TRBV30, the J gene TRBJ1-4; 7 bases fit TRBD1. The germline V gene has CDR1 GTSNPN and CDR2 SVGIG (reference sequence). The CDR3 is made up of 17 amino acids. The V and J ends lost 1 base and 0 bases, in that order; junction bases with no gene match: 8. CDR3 in DNA: TGTGCCTGGAGTGGGGGGGACAGCTACCCAACTAATGAAAAACTGTTTTTT. This encodes CAWSGGDSYPTNEKLFF.

This chain connects TRBV13 to TRBJ1-2, with TRBD1 matching over 7 bases. Germline lookup yields CDR1 PRHDT and CDR2 FYEKMQ (reference sequence). The CDR3 length is 16 residues. V shed 5 bases, J shed 2 bases, and the junction held 11 bases outside the gene matches. Here the CDR3 reads CASSPTPGTENYGYTF. DNA for the CDR3: TGTGCCAGCAGCCCTACCCCTGGGACAGAGAACTATGGCTACACCTTC.

This chain joins TRBV10-1 and TRBJ2-2; D remains unclear. Germline V CDR1 and CDR2: WNHNN, SYGVQD (reference sequence). Deletions cut 8 bases from V and 6 bases from J, with 7 bases between. The CDR3 covers 11 residues. Here the CDR3 DNA reads TGCGCCAGCGCGGCAGCCGGGGAGCTGTTTTTT. As protein: CASAAAGELFF.

The chain employs TRBV11-2 and TRBJ2-3, with D tentatively TRBD1 (5 bases). Per germline, CDR1 SGHAT and CDR2 FQNNGV. CDR3 length: 16 residues. Trimming took 0 bases from V and 1 from J, leaving 11 bases between them. Here the CDR3 reads CASSLDLSRGTDTQYF. The CDR3 DNA reads as TGTGCCAGCAGCTTAGATCTGAGCAGGGGCACAGATACGCAGTATTTT.

V is TRBV6-5 and J is TRBJ1-3; 7 positions match TRBD1. The CDR3 totals 16 residues. The ends lost 4 bases at V and 0 bases at J; junction bases unmatched: 6. CDR1 is MNHEY and CDR2 is SVGAGI in the germline V gene. The CDR3 loop is CASSSHRDSSGNTIYF. The CDR3 DNA is TGTGCCAGCAGTTCACATAGGGACAGCTCTGGAAACACCATATATTTT.

The chain joins TRBV7-8 to TRBJ1-1; 9 nucleotides align to TRBD1. The CDR3 runs to 16 residues. Germline CDR1 and CDR2: SGHVS and FQNEAQ. Trimming took 5 bases from V and 1 from J; bases not matched to a gene: 8. As DNA, the CDR3 is TGTGCCAGCAGCGGAGACAGGGGGAGATCGAACACTGAAGCTTTCTTT. It codes for CASSGDRGRSNTEAFF.

CDR3 nucleotides: TGCAGCGTTCAGGGAGGGCCAGGGGATACGCAGTATTTT. Amino acid sequence: CSVQGGPGDTQYF. The gene calls are TRBV29-1 and TRBJ2-3, with TRBD2 identical over 7 bases. Germline CDR1 reads SQVTM; CDR2 reads ANQGSEA. Trimming at V came to 5 bases and at J to 6 bases, leaving 8 bases not matched to a gene. The CDR3 totals 13 residues.

This clone was observed at least ten times. V gene TRBV27 combines with J gene TRBJ2-3, with 9 bases identical to TRBD2. The germline V gene encodes CDR1 MNHEY and CDR2 SMNVEV (reference sequence). The CDR3 spans 16 residues. Losses at the gene ends were 0 bases for V and 3 bases for J; bases not matched to a gene: 4. The CDR3 loop reads CASSLSVAGETDTQYF. The CDR3 DNA reads as TGTGCCAGCAGTTTATCGGTAGCGGGAGAGACAGATACGCAGTATTTT.

The chain is built from TRBV19 and TRBJ2-1; TRBD2 aligns across 13 bases. This CDR3 spans 15 amino acids. Germline trimming cut 4 bases from V and 5 bases from J; bases unmatched to any gene: 2. Per germline, CDR1 LNHDA and CDR2 SQIVND (reference sequence). The CDR3, as DNA: TGTGCCAGTAGTAGACTAGCGGGAGGCCACAATGAGCAGTTCTTC. Translated: CASSRLAGGHNEQFF.

In this sample, this clone turned up a few times. This chain uses TRBV6-1 with TRBJ1-1; the D gene is possibly TRBD1 (5 bases). Germline CDR1 and CDR2: MNHNS and SASEGT. The CDR3 length is 16 residues. The V end lost 2 bases, the J end lost 1 base, and 14 bases lay between the germline ends. The CDR3 spells CASSEIGGVWNTEAFF. CDR3 DNA: TGTGCCAGCAGTGAAATCGGGGGGGTCTGGAACACTGAAGCTTTCTTT.

The V call is TRBV5-4, the J call TRBJ2-7; 11 bases map to TRBD2. CDR3 length equals 16 residues. Germline V gene sequence: CDR1 SGHNT, CDR2 YYREEE (reference sequence). V was pared by 4 bases and J by 0 bases, with 6 bases of the junction left unmatched. CDR3 sequence: CASSEGLAVLSYEQYF. The CDR3 DNA reads as TGTGCCAGCAGCGAGGGACTAGCGGTTCTCTCCTACGAGCAGTACTTC.

This clone was recorded once. This chain connects TRBV9 to TRBJ2-2, with TRBD1 matching over 8 bases. Looked up from germline, CDR1 is SGDLS and CDR2 is YYNGEE. The J segment lost 0 bases and the V segment lost 2 bases, leaving 6 bases of the junction unmatched. The CDR3 is 17 amino acids. CDR3 in amino acids: CASSVIGQGANTGELFF. The DNA of the CDR3 is TGTGCCAGCAGCGTTATCGGACAGGGCGCGAACACCGGGGAGCTGTTTTTT. Full variable domain (missing parts from reference TRBV9 and TRBJ2-2): DSGVTQTPKHLITATGQRVTLRCSPRSGDLSVYWYQQSLDQGLQFLIQYYNGEERAKGNILERFSAQQFPDLHSELNLSSLELGDSALYFCASSVIGQGANTGELFFGEGSRLTVL.

The chain employs TRBV6-1 and TRBJ1-2; no clear D gene. This CDR3 contains 15 residues. V lost 7 bases and J 0 bases, leaving 15 bases between the germline ends. CDR1 and CDR2 (germline): MNHNS, SASEGT. The chain's CDR3 is CASIMTSGTNYGYTF. CDR3 coding DNA: TGTGCCAGCATCATGACGTCGGGGACTAACTATGGCTACACCTTC.

CDR3 DNA sequence: TGTGCCAGCAGCTTAGATATGTTCCCTAGAAGCCAAGAGACCCAGTACTTC. Its protein product is CASSLDMFPRSQETQYF. The chain joins TRBV11-3 to TRBJ2-5; D not certain. The CDR3 consists of 17 residues. The germline V and J ends were trimmed by 0 bases and 1 base, with 15 bases remaining between them. The germline CDR1 and CDR2 sequences are SGHNT and YENEEA.

About this clone: This is likely an artifact of a read error, given a far larger clone one base away. The gene calls are TRBV4-2 and TRBJ2-2; 8 bases map to TRBD1. The CDR3 has 16 amino acids. Germline CDR1 and CDR2: LGHNA and YNFKEQ. V shed 4 bases, J shed 5 bases, and the junction held 9 bases outside the gene matches. The CDR3 coding sequence is TGTGCCAGCAGCCTGACACAGGGGGTAGAAACCGGGGAGCTGTTTTTT. Its protein product is CASSLTQGVETGELFF.

V gene TRBV9 combines with J gene TRBJ2-1; 16 bases are a match to TRBD2. CDR1 is SGDLS, CDR2 YYNGEE, per germline. Unmatched junction bases numbered 1, after V lost 0 bases and J lost 1 base. The CDR3 runs 18 residues. The CDR3: CASSVGGLAGGSYNEQFF. Here the CDR3 DNA reads TGTGCCAGCAGCGTAGGGGGACTAGCGGGAGGGTCCTACAATGAGCAGTTCTTC.

The DNA of the CDR3 is TGTGCCAGCAGTGAATCGCAGAACAACATTCAGTACTTC. Translated, it gives CASSESQNNIQYF. The chain combines TRBV2 with TRBJ2-4; D remains unclear. The V end was cut by 2 bases, the J end by 7 bases, with 9 bases between. The V gene's germline CDR1 is SNHLY and CDR2 FYNNEI. The CDR3 totals 13 residues. Based on the CDR3 plus reference TRBV2 and TRBJ2-4, the full variable domain is EPEVTQTPSHQVTQMGQEVILRCVPISNHLYFYWYRQILGQKVEFLVSFYNNEISEKSEIFDDQFSVERPDGSNFTLKIRSTKLEDSAMYFCASSESQNNIQYFGAGTRLSVL.

The chain employs TRBV25-1 and TRBJ1-1; D ambiguous. The germline CDR1 and CDR2 sequences are MGHDK and SYGVNS. CDR3 length: 13 residues. V lost 0 bases and J 1 base, leaving 3 bases between the germline ends. The DNA for the CDR3 is TGTGCCAGCAGTGAATACGGGAACACTGAAGCTTTCTTT. Translation gives CASSEYGNTEAFF.

The V gene is TRBV5-1, the J gene TRBJ2-1; 10 bases line up with TRBD2. CDR3 length: 17 amino acids. V was clipped by 0 bases and J by 2 bases; unmatched bases: 5. The V gene's germline CDR1 is SGHRS and CDR2 YFSETQ. The CDR3 reads CASSLDIAGGTYNEQFF. The CDR3 coding sequence is TGCGCCAGCAGCTTGGATATAGCGGGGGGAACCTACAATGAGCAGTTCTTC.

The gene calls are TRBV19 and TRBJ1-4; possible D gene TRBD1, 6 bases. Per germline, CDR1 LNHDA and CDR2 SQIVND (reference sequence). This CDR3 comprises 12 residues. Trimming took off 8 bases at V and 7 bases at J, with 11 bases between the two ends. The CDR3 DNA reads as TGTGCCAGTGCGACAGGCGCTGAAAAACTGTTTTTT. Amino acid sequence: CASATGAEKLFF.